This T cell receptor beta chain was obtained from a study of Graves' ophthalmopathy and Graves' hyperthyroidism. V gave up 5 bases and J gave up 3 bases, with 14 bases separating them. Looked up from germline, CDR1 is LNHDA and CDR2 is SQIVND (reference sequence). The CDR3 length is 16 residues. This clonotype was picked up a small number of times. Its antigen is not known. It was on clinical symptoms, serum thyroxine, TRAb, thyroid ultrasound and orbital computed tomography that diagnosis relied. Amplification of TCR beta CDR3 regions used RNA transcripts. After a first-round RT-PCR with HTBI primers, a second-round multiplex PCR was run. TCRdb passed the multiplex PCR reads through MiXCR, listing each CDR3 protein once. Among 1 million to 1.3 million distinct CDR3 sequences, roughly two fifths were seen once, and the ten largest hold around 10%. General study results and limits: This model predicted ophthalmopathy progression (sensitivity around 71%, specificity 72.22%). Among thyroid clonotypes expanded above 0.001 frequency, most also appeared in blood.

The sequence came from an adult man with Graves' hyperthyroidism. The rearrangement joins TRBV19 to TRBJ2-6, with D tentatively TRBD1 or TRBD2 (5 bases each). Material: peripheral blood or thyroid tissue (not recorded which). The CDR3 DNA follows: TGTGCCAGTAGTCCAACTTTGGGGGTTGGGGCCAACGTCCTGACTTTC. It translates to CASSPTLGVGANVLTF.